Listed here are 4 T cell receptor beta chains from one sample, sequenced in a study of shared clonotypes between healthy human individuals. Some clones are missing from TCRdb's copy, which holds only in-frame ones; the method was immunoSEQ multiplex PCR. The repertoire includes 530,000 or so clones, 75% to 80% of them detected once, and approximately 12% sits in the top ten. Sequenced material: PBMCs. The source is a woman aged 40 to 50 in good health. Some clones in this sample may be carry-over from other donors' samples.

The CDR3 loop reads CSVPSGGDMDTEAFF. In nucleotides, the CDR3 is TGCAGCGTCCCATCGGGGGGTGATATGGACACTGAAGCTTTCTTT. The rearrangement links TRBV29-1 to TRBJ1-1, with D possibly TRBD1 on 5 matching bases. This CDR3 comprises 15 residues. V lost 6 bases, J lost 3 bases, and 20 bases lay in between. Germline CDR1 reads SQVTM; CDR2 reads ANQGSEA.

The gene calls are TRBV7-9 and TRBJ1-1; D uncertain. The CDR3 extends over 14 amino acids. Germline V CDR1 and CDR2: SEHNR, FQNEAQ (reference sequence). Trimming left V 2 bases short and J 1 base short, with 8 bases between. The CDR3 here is CASSLPRQNTEAFF. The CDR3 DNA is TGTGCCAGCAGCTTACCCCGGCAGAACACTGAAGCTTTCTTT. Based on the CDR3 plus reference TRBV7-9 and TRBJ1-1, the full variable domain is DTGVSQNPRHKITKRGQNVTFRCDPISEHNRLYWYRQTLGQGPEFLTYFQNEAQLEKSRLLSDRFSAERPKGSFSTLEIQRTEQGDSAMYLCASSLPRQNTEAFFGQGTRLTVV.

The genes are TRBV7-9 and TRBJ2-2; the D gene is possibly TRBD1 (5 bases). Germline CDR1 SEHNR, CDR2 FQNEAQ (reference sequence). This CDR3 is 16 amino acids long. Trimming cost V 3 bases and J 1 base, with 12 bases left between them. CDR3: CASSLRQGVNTGELFF. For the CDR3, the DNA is TGTGCCAGCAGCTTGCGGCAGGGCGTGAACACCGGGGAGCTGTTTTTT.

The CDR3: CASSLSPGSHTQYF. Written as DNA, the CDR3 is TGTGCCAGCAGCTTATCCCCGGGGTCCCATACGCAGTATTTT. The chain is built from TRBV11-2 and TRBJ2-3, with a possible D match to TRBD2 (5 bases). V was trimmed by 2 bases and J by 7 bases, leaving 13 bases between them. The CDR3 covers 14 residues. CDR1 is SGHAT, CDR2 FQNNGV, per germline.